This T cell receptor (beta chain) was sequenced during a study of T cell changes during pregnancy in multiple sclerosis. The protocol was immunoSEQ multiplex PCR, while the TCRdb copy is restricted to in-frame clones and leaves out a portion. The data hold about 100,000 clones, with more than 85% observed a single time. The input for sequencing was peripheral blood, taken in the second trimester of pregnancy. This receptor was obtained from a female donor with multiple sclerosis, enrolled in a pregnancy study.

CDR3 nucleotides: TGTGCCAGCAGCTGGGGGACTAGCGGGAGGGCCACCTACAATGAGCAGTTCTTC. Protein product: CASSWGTSGRATYNEQFF. The chain couples TRBV7-2 to TRBJ2-1; 16 nucleotides agree with TRBD2. The CDR3 runs 18 residues. The ends lost 4 bases at V and 2 bases at J; junction bases unmatched: 5. Germline CDR1 SGHTA, CDR2 FQGNSA.